This TCR beta chain was recorded in a study of cytomegalovirus exposure and HLA in healthy donors. Regarding the study as a whole: Across HLA loci, a later analysis found differing TCR association rates, with DRB1 most and HLA-C fewest.

PCR primers comprised 60 Vbeta and 13 Jbeta primers. Sequencing used immunoSEQ multiplex PCR; TCRdb keeps in-frame clones, though not all of them. The sample lists about 120,000 clones; 70% to 80% were seen once. This clone was seen a single time. Its antigen is currently unknown. CDR1 is SGDLS, CDR2 YYNGEE, per germline. CDR3 size: 13 residues. The V segment lost 4 bases and the J segment 5 bases; nucleotides outside the gene matches: 5. What was sequenced was PBMCs. The TCR originated in a woman under 30 in good health and CMV-seronegative. This chain uses TRBV9 with TRBJ1-1; 7 bases fit TRBD1. In nucleotides, the CDR3 is TGTGCCAGCAGCACAGGGGAGGCGACTGAAGCTTTCTTT. Encoded protein: CASSTGEATEAFF.